The 7 T cell receptor beta chains below were found in one sample sequenced in a study of CD8+ T cells in alopecia areata. cDNA reverse transcribed from extracted RNA served as the sequencing template. Clones were sequenced by immunoSEQ multiplex PCR, and TCRdb holds only the in-frame ones, with some missing. The sample has around 290,000 clones; roughly 60% are singletons. The sample's treatment: oral pan-JAK inhibitor, 5-10 mg twice daily. The input for sequencing was CD4+ T cells sorted from blood, taken at week 24, from a patient treated with tofacitinib. The source of these receptors is a human donor with alopecia areata.

The V and J genes are TRBV30 and TRBJ1-1; D unresolved. V lost 3 bases and J 1 base, leaving 9 bases between the germline ends. The CDR3 runs 13 residues. Germline V gives CDR1 GTSNPN, CDR2 SVGIG (reference sequence). The CDR3 protein is CAWSRRPNTEAFF. The CDR3 DNA follows: TGTGCCTGGAGCCGACGGCCGAACACTGAAGCTTTCTTT.

In regard to this clone: One end of the junction fails to match germline, which may point to a read error. This rearrangement joins TRBV7-7 to TRBJ2-1; D possibly matches TRBD1 or TRBD2 (6 bases each). Germline V CDR1 and CDR2: SSHAT, FNYEAQ (reference sequence). CDR3 length equals 15 residues. This CDR3 is CASSLALGGGNEQFF. Written as DNA, the CDR3 is TGTGCTAGCAGCTTAGCCCTCGGGGGCGGGAATGAGCAGTTCTTC.

V is TRBV4-3 and J is TRBJ2-5; D is ambiguous. CDR3 length equals 13 residues. The V end was cut by 3 bases, the J end by 3 bases, with 8 bases between. Germline V gives CDR1 LGHNA, CDR2 YSLEER. Here the CDR3 DNA reads TGCGCCAGCAGCCAGGCCTGGGAAGAGACCCAGTACTTC. Translation: CASSQAWEETQYF.

This clone was recorded once. This chain links TRBV5-8 with TRBJ1-5; D not resolved. Germline CDR1 SGHTS, CDR2 YDEGEE. The CDR3 length is 13 residues. The V end lost 0 bases, the J end lost 4 bases, and 5 bases lay between the germline ends. The CDR3 DNA sequence: TGTGCCAGCAGCTTGGCTCCTAATCAGCCCCAGCATTTT. This encodes CASSLAPNQPQHF.

This clone was observed a handful of times. The genes are TRBV29-1 and TRBJ2-3; D not resolved. The CDR3 runs to 14 residues. The germline V gene has CDR1 SQVTM and CDR2 ANQGSEA. The germline V and J ends were trimmed by 4 bases and 1 base, with 12 bases remaining between them. The CDR3 loop reads CSVGFAGRTDTQYF. Here the CDR3 DNA reads TGCAGCGTTGGATTCGCCGGCCGCACAGATACGCAGTATTTT.

The chain carries TRBV5-4 and TRBJ1-2; 10 nucleotides agree with TRBD1. The V and J ends lost 4 bases and 4 bases, in that order; junction bases with no gene match: 4. The CDR3 is made up of 14 amino acids. CDR1 SGHNT and CDR2 YYREEE come from the germline V gene (reference sequence). The CDR3 region is CASSADRGGYGYTF. As DNA, the CDR3 is TGTGCCAGCAGCGCGGACAGGGGGGGCTATGGCTACACCTTC. Filled out from reference TRBV5-4 and TRBJ1-2, the complete variable domain reads ETGVTQSPTHLIKTRGQQVTLRCSSQSGHNTVSWYQQALGQGPQFIFQYYREEENGRGNFPPRFSGLQFPNYSSELNVNALELDDSALYLCASSADRGGYGYTFGSGTRLTVV.

The chain is built from TRBV19 and TRBJ1-1; perhaps TRBD1 as D (5 bases). Trimming shortened V by 4 bases and J by 3 bases, and 9 bases separated the two germline ends. This CDR3 has 13 amino acids. Germline-derived CDR1 and CDR2 are LNHDA and SQIVND (reference sequence). The CDR3 sequence is CASSSKGDTEAFF. The CDR3 DNA follows: TGTGCCAGTAGTAGCAAAGGGGACACTGAAGCTTTCTTT.